This passage covers 28 T cell receptor beta chains from one sample sequenced in a study of T cells in Graves' hyperthyroidism and ophthalmopathy. Amplification of TCR beta CDR3 regions used RNA as the template. First-round RT-PCR of the TCR CDR3 relied on the HTBI primer set. Using its own MiXCR run on the multiplex PCR reads, TCRdb lists one record per CDR3 protein. The sample has roughly 660,000 distinct CDR3 sequences; roughly 17% are singletons. Sequences were obtained from blood. The receptors come from a man in his fifties or sixties with Graves' hyperthyroidism.

The V call is TRBV28, the J call TRBJ1-5; D not certain. The CDR3 has 13 amino acids. Germline V CDR1 and CDR2: MDHEN, SYDVKM. V was pared by 3 bases and J by 6 bases, with 9 bases between. CDR3 in amino acids: CASSLSSVQPQHF. The CDR3 bases are TGTGCCAGCAGTTTGAGCTCTGTTCAGCCCCAGCATTTT.

The chain employs TRBV19 and TRBJ2-7; 9 bases agree with TRBD1. Germline V gives CDR1 LNHDA, CDR2 SQIVND (reference sequence). The CDR3 has 14 residues. V dropped 3 bases and J dropped 6; count of bases not matched to a gene: 6. CDR3 region: CASSIEGQGSEQYF. For the CDR3, the DNA is TGTGCCAGTAGTATCGAGGGACAGGGTAGCGAGCAGTACTTC. The full variable domain, with the rest looked up from reference TRBV19 and TRBJ2-7, is DGGITQSPKYLFRKEGQNVTLSCEQNLNHDAMYWYRQDPGQGLRLIYYSQIVNDFQKGDIAEGYSVSREKKESFPLTVTSAQKNPTAFYLCASSIEGQGSEQYFGPGTRLTVT.

This clonotype was seen ten or more times. The chain links TRBV6-2 or TRBV6-3 to TRBJ2-3; the match to TRBD2 covers 8 bases. V trimming: 0 bases; J trimming: 1 base; junction bases outside the gene matches: 6. Looked up from germline, CDR1 is MNHEY and CDR2 is SVGEGT. The length of the CDR3 is 17 residues. The CDR3 here is CASSYSTARGGTDTQYF. The CDR3 DNA reads TGTGCCAGCAGTTACTCGACGGCGCGGGGGGGCACAGATACGCAGTATTTT.

This clonotype turned up a few times. J is TRBJ2-4 and V is TRBV29-1, with a possible D match to TRBD2 (6 bases). Germline loops: CDR1 SQVTM, CDR2 ANQGSEA. The germline V and J ends were trimmed by 2 bases and 1 base, with 12 bases remaining between them. CDR3 size: 15 residues. The CDR3 coding sequence is TGCAGCGTTGAATCGGGGGATGGGGCCAAAAACATTCAGTACTTC. Amino acid sequence: CSVESGDGAKNIQYF. The variable domain in full, completed from reference TRBV29-1 and TRBJ2-4, reads SAVISQKPSRDICQRGTSLTIQCQVDSQVTMMFWYRQQPGQSLTLIATANQGSEATYESGFVIDKFPISRPNLTFSTLTVSNMSPEDSSIYLCSVESGDGAKNIQYFGAGTRLSVL.

The rearrangement joins TRBV7-3 to TRBJ2-1; perhaps D is TRBD1 or TRBD2 (5 bases each). Germline CDR1 and CDR2: SGHTA and FQGTGA. This CDR3 is 16 amino acids long. V shed 4 bases and J shed 9 bases, with 22 bases lying between them. CDR3 sequence (DNA): TGTGCCAGCAGCTCCCTGGAGGCAGGGTATACGGGTGAGCAGTTCTTC. It encodes CASSSLEAGYTGEQFF.

There are many counts of this clonotype. The rearrangement links TRBV11-2 to TRBJ2-2; 9 bases match TRBD2. CDR1 SGHAT and CDR2 FQNNGV come from the germline V gene. CDR3 length equals 16 residues. V trimming: 5 bases; J trimming: 1 base; junction bases outside the gene matches: 5. CDR3 nucleotide sequence: TGTGCCAGCAGCCGACAACTAGCGGGGAACACCGGGGAGCTGTTTTTT. It specifies CASSRQLAGNTGELFF.

This clonotype was counted ten times or more. The genes are TRBV11-2 and TRBJ2-7; 10 nucleotides match TRBD2. V lost 4 bases, J lost 4 bases, and 4 bases stayed unmatched. Germline CDR1 SGHAT, CDR2 FQNNGV. The CDR3 totals 14 residues. DNA of the CDR3: TGTGCCAGCAGCTCACTGACTAGCGGGTACGAGCAGTACTTC. It codes for CASSSLTSGYEQYF.

Many counts were recorded for this clonotype. This rearrangement joins TRBV6-6 to TRBJ1-2; no clear D. The CDR3 is 12 amino acids. Germline lookup yields CDR1 MNHNY and CDR2 SVGAGI (reference sequence). The germline V and J ends were trimmed by 4 bases and 8 bases, with 11 bases remaining between them. The CDR3 DNA is TGTGCCAGCAGTTCCTATCTTTCGGGCTACACCTTC. As protein: CASSSYLSGYTF.

The rearrangement uses TRBV5-4 and TRBJ1-2; D ambiguous. Trimming shortened V by 0 bases and J by 3 bases, and 3 bases separated the two germline ends. The CDR3 spans 12 residues. The germline V gene has CDR1 SGHNT and CDR2 YYREEE (reference sequence). This chain's CDR3 is CASSLDYYGYTF. The CDR3, as DNA: TGTGCCAGCAGCTTGGACTACTATGGCTACACCTTC.

Only one count was recorded for this clonotype. A read error may be the cause here, since a much bigger clone is one base away. The chain is built from TRBV2 and TRBJ1-2, with TRBD1 identical over 7 bases. This CDR3 comprises 12 residues. Germline V gene sequence: CDR1 SNHLY, CDR2 FYNNEI. The CDR3 sequence: CASRGDSYGYAF. CDR3 nucleotides: TGTGCCAGCAGGGGGGACAGCTATGGCTACGCCTTC.

This clonotype has at least ten counts. The V gene is TRBV12-3 or TRBV12-4, the J gene TRBJ2-2; D not certain. CDR3 length equals 14 residues. Trimming removed 5 bases at V and 4 bases at J, with 11 bases between. The chain's CDR3 is CASSPRAPTGELFF. DNA of the CDR3: TGTGCCAGCAGTCCCCGGGCCCCCACCGGGGAGCTGTTTTTT.

This clonotype has more than one count but fewer than ten. The chain has TRBV30 and TRBJ2-2, with D maybe TRBD1 (6 bases). Trimming cost V 3 bases and J 1 base, with 6 bases left between them. Germline V CDR1 and CDR2: GTSNPN, SVGIG (reference sequence). The CDR3 has 13 residues. CDR3 bases: TGTGCCTGGAGGGGACAGAACACCGGGGAGCTGTTTTTT. Protein product: CAWRGQNTGELFF.

The chain links TRBV18 to TRBJ2-1; D may be TRBD2 (5 bases). The CDR3 length is 15 residues. Trimming removed 2 bases from V and 5 bases from J, with 13 bases in between. The V gene's germline CDR1 is KGHSH and CDR2 LQKENI. The CDR3 loop is CASSPSSRGNNEQFF. DNA for the CDR3: TGTGCCAGCTCACCAAGTAGTCGGGGTAACAATGAGCAGTTCTTC.

The table lists this clonotype with many counts. This chain joins TRBV27 and TRBJ1-6; D gene unclear. The CDR3 is 14 amino acids. Looked up from germline, CDR1 is MNHEY and CDR2 is SMNVEV (reference sequence). V gave up 3 bases and J gave up 5 bases, with 8 bases separating them. CDR3 sequence: CASSLVENNSPLHF. CDR3 nucleotide sequence: TGTGCCAGCAGTTTGGTGGAAAATAATTCACCCCTCCACTTT.

Points on this clonotype: Relative to the germline gene, one junction end is altered; a read error may explain this. The V call is TRBV12-3 or TRBV12-4, the J call TRBJ1-1, with 7 bases identical to TRBD1. CDR3 length equals 13 residues. The CDR3 spells CVSSSRGHTEASF. CDR3 nucleotides: TGTGTCAGCAGTTCTAGGGGGCACACTGAAGCTTCCTTT.

This clonotype was seen ten or more times. The V and J genes are TRBV7-2 and TRBJ2-1; D is ambiguous. Germline lookup yields CDR1 SGHTA and CDR2 FQGNSA. V was clipped by 5 bases and J by 0 bases, with 11 bases between them. This CDR3 region has 15 residues. The CDR3 here is CASSQLGYSYNEQFF. CDR3 coding DNA: TGTGCCAGCAGCCAGTTGGGGTACTCCTACAATGAGCAGTTCTTC.

Ten or more counts support this clonotype. The chain recombines TRBV6-1 with TRBJ2-7, with 13 bases identical to TRBD2. Germline V gives CDR1 MNHNS, CDR2 SASEGT. This CDR3 contains 16 residues. The J segment lost 2 bases and the V segment lost 6 bases, leaving 7 bases of the junction unmatched. The CDR3 nucleotides read TGTGCCAGCAGGGGCCGGACTAGCGGGAGTCCCTACGAGCAGTACTTC. Its protein is CASRGRTSGSPYEQYF.

The V gene is TRBV25-1, the J gene TRBJ2-1, with 9 nucleotides matching TRBD2. Germline V lookup: CDR1 MGHDK, CDR2 SYGVNS. The CDR3 extends over 16 amino acids. Trimming cost V 3 bases and J 6 bases; bases outside gene matches: 9. The CDR3 loop is CASSDFPGLAPNEQFF. Written as DNA, the CDR3 is TGTGCCAGCAGTGATTTCCCGGGACTAGCCCCCAATGAGCAGTTCTTC.

In regard to this clonotype: A clone one base away is much larger, so this may be a read error. This chain connects TRBV12-3 or TRBV12-4 to TRBJ2-1; D is undetermined. This CDR3 has 14 residues. Trimming shortened V by 6 bases and J by 6 bases, and 15 bases separated the two germline ends. The CDR3 DNA sequence: TGTGCCAGCAGGTCAGATAAAGGGTCCAATGAGCAGTTCTTC. Encoded protein: CASRSDKGSNEQFF.

This clonotype has ten or more counts. The rearrangement uses TRBV6-1 and TRBJ2-6; D remains ambiguous. Germline V gives CDR1 MNHNS, CDR2 SASEGT. Trimming removed 2 bases at V and 0 bases at J, with 5 bases between. The CDR3 loop spans 15 amino acids. CDR3 protein: CASSENYSGANVLTF. CDR3 sequence (DNA): TGTGCCAGCAGTGAAAATTACTCTGGGGCCAACGTCCTGACTTTC.

This clonotype was seen at least ten times. This chain links TRBV27 with TRBJ2-7; possible D gene TRBD1, 6 bases. Germline V gene data show CDR1 as MNHEY and CDR2 as SMNVEV (reference sequence). The CDR3 covers 15 residues. Trimming shortened V by 5 bases and J by 0 bases, and 14 bases separated the two germline ends. CDR3 loop: CASSLTGLSSYEQYF. CDR3 sequence (DNA): TGTGCCAGCAGTCTCACAGGGCTTAGCTCCTACGAGCAGTACTTC.

This clonotype has at least ten counts. The chain joins TRBV27 to TRBJ2-3; 13 bases are shared with TRBD2. V gave up 6 bases and J gave up 0 bases; unmatched junction bases: 12. Germline V gene lookup returns CDR1 MNHEY and CDR2 SMNVEV (reference sequence). This CDR3 is built from 19 residues. This chain's CDR3 is CASSPAGLAGKTSTDTQYF. The DNA of the CDR3 is TGTGCCAGCAGCCCGGCGGGACTAGCGGGAAAAACTAGCACAGATACGCAGTATTTT.

This clonotype has at least ten counts. The V and J genes are TRBV12-3 or TRBV12-4 and TRBJ1-2, with D unresolved. V was pared by 2 bases and J by 2 bases, with 6 bases between. CDR3 length equals 13 residues. Here the CDR3 DNA reads TGTGCCAGCAGTTTAACGTTCAACTATGGCTACACCTTC. Translation gives CASSLTFNYGYTF.

This clonotype was recorded many times. The chain uses TRBV11-2 and TRBJ2-2; D is perhaps TRBD1 (7 bases). CDR3 size: 14 residues. The germline V gene encodes CDR1 SGHAT and CDR2 FQNNGV. V was cut by 7 bases and J by 3 bases, with 12 bases left in between. The CDR3 DNA follows: TGTGCCAGCATGGAGGGGGCGTACACCGGGGAGCTGTTTTTT. Its translation is CASMEGAYTGELFF.

This clonotype was recorded at least ten times. The chain couples TRBV12-3 or TRBV12-4 to TRBJ2-2, with TRBD2 matching 10 bases. With 4 bases clipped from V and 0 bases from J, the junction kept 5 bases outside the gene matches. This CDR3 has 17 amino acids. The CDR3: CASSSLAGGPNTGELFF. CDR3 DNA sequence: TGTGCCAGCAGTTCCTTAGCGGGAGGTCCGAACACCGGGGAGCTGTTTTTT.

The chain is built from TRBV6-1 and TRBJ1-1; TRBD1 matches at 8 bases. This CDR3 contains 16 residues. Trimming cost V 1 base and J 6 bases; bases outside gene matches: 10. CDR1 and CDR2 from the germline V gene are MNHNS and SASEGT. The CDR3 loop reads CASSEVNRGYGAEAFF. CDR3 bases: TGTGCCAGCAGTGAAGTCAACAGGGGGTACGGCGCTGAAGCTTTCTTT.

This clonotype is a singleton in its sample. In nucleotides, the CDR3 is TGTGCCAGCAGAAACCTAGCAGGAAGCTCCTATAATTCACCCCTCCACTTT. Protein sequence: CASRNLAGSSYNSPLHF. The chain links TRBV2 to TRBJ1-6; D is undetermined. The V gene lost 6 bases and the J gene lost 0 bases, with 15 bases spanning the gap. In germline, CDR1 is SNHLY, CDR2 FYNNEI. This CDR3 region has 17 residues.

The table lists this clonotype with many counts. The rearrangement links TRBV28 to TRBJ2-1; TRBD2 agrees at 14 bases. The CDR3 is 15 residues long. Germline assignment: CDR1 MDHEN and CDR2 SYDVKM. V was clipped by 4 bases and J by 8 bases; unmatched bases: 4. CDR3 in amino acids: CASSSRLAGGYEQFF. CDR3 DNA: TGTGCCAGCAGTTCCCGACTAGCGGGAGGGTATGAGCAGTTCTTC.